This record covers a single T cell receptor beta chain. No antigen is known for it. The data were taken from a study of vaccination and CD4 T cells after COVID-19. Study as a whole: Blood was drawn a median around 72 days post second dose, range 14 to 241.

Findings and limits, study-wide: Clonotypes reactive to SARS-CoV-2 had a median that went up from around 20 to 38, but not significantly. With convalescent patients, a median approximately 90% of reactive clones emerged solely after vaccination.

Trimming cost V 6 bases and J 6 bases; bases outside gene matches: 2. CDR1 and CDR2 from the germline V gene are MNHNS and SASEGT. The CDR3 is 13 amino acids. TCRdb reprocessed the PCR reads via MiXCR and lists one record per CDR3 protein. The sample includes roughly 19,000 distinct CDR3 sequences, around 64% of them seen just once. Positive PCR dates ranged from March to December 2020; these dates predated US Alpha, Beta and Delta variants. This rearrangement joins TRBV6-1 to TRBJ2-2; 9 bases line up with TRBD1. The clonotype originates from a human donor who had recovered from COVID-19. The material was CD4+ T cells from blood, obtained after SARS-CoV-2 vaccination. Here the CDR3 DNA reads TGTGCCAGCAGAAGACAGGGGGCCGGGGAGCTGTTTTTT. Its translation is CASRRQGAGELFF.